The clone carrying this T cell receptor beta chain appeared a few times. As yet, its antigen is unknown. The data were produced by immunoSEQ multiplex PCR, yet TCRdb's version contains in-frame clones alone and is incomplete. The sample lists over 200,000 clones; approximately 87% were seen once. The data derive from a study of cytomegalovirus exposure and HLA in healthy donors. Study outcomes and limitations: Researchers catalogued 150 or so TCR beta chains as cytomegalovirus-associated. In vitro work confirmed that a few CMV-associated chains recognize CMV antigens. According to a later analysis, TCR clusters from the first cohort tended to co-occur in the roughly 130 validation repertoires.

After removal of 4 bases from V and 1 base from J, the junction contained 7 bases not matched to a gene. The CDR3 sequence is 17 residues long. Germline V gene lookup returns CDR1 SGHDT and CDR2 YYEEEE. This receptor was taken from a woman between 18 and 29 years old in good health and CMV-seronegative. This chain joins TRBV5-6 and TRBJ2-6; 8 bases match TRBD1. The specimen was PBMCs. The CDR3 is CASSQDRGGSGANVLTF. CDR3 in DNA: TGTGCCAGCAGCCAAGACAGGGGTGGTTCTGGGGCCAACGTCCTGACTTTC.